The T cell receptor (beta chain) described here comes from a study of T cells in Graves' hyperthyroidism and ophthalmopathy. Study-wide results and caveats: Ophthalmopathy stood apart from stable hyperthyroidism in a 13 V-J model. Among clonotypes expanded in thyroid above 0.001, most were also found in blood.

Those patients with uncontrolled infection, other autoimmune disease, pregnancy or lactation were excluded. The study based diagnoses on clinical symptoms, serum thyroxine and TRAb, thyroid ultrasound and orbital computed tomography. Authors of the study amplified TCR beta CDR3 regions from RNA transcripts. The HTBI primer set drove a first-round RT-PCR of the TCR CDR3. TCRdb passed the multiplex PCR reads through MiXCR, listing each CDR3 protein once. The sample holds 500,000 to 800,000 distinct CDR3 sequences; 40% to 55% are singletons and the top ten take less than 8.5%. About this clonotype: Its specificity is unknown.

This receptor was taken from an adult man with Graves' disease, either hyperthyroidism or ophthalmopathy (not recorded which). Sequences were obtained from peripheral blood or thyroid tissue (not recorded which).

The DNA for the CDR3 is TGTGCCACCAGTGAATCTTCGGGGCGAACCCAGTACTTC. This codes for CATSESSGRTQYF. The chain links TRBV24-1 to TRBJ2-5, with D perhaps matching TRBD1 or TRBD2 (5 bases each). The CDR3 extends over 13 amino acids. Germline-derived CDR1 and CDR2 are KGHDR and SFDVKD. Trimming removed 4 bases from V and 8 bases from J, with 13 bases in between.